Shown below are 21 T cell receptor beta chains from a single sample sequenced in a study of human thymus T cells. The method was immunoSEQ multiplex PCR; TCRdb's version includes in-frame clones alone and lacks a portion of them. The repertoire includes around 120,000 clones, about 95% of them detected once, and less than 0.03% sits in the top ten. Resections obtained during corrective heart surgery supplied the thymus tissue. Material for sequencing was thymus tissue. The source of these receptors is a boy under two years old with a congenital heart defect but otherwise immunologically healthy.

The V gene is TRBV19, the J gene TRBJ2-1; D may be TRBD1 (7 bases). Germline assignment: CDR1 LNHDA and CDR2 SQIVND (reference sequence). The CDR3 is 14 residues long. Trimming removed 6 bases from V and 5 bases from J, with 14 bases in between. CDR3 sequence (DNA): TGTGCCAGTAGCCCCAGGGGGAGGAACAATGAGCAGTTCTTC. Protein product: CASSPRGRNNEQFF.

The gene calls are TRBV28 and TRBJ2-3; tentatively, D is TRBD2 (5 bases). Per germline, CDR1 MDHEN and CDR2 SYDVKM. CDR3 length: 16 amino acids. The V end lost 3 bases, the J end lost 0 bases, and 13 bases lay between the germline ends. CDR3 nucleotide sequence: TGTGCCAGCAGTTTGACTATTGGGTCTAGCACAGATACGCAGTATTTT. Protein product: CASSLTIGSSTDTQYF. Supplemented by reference TRBV28 and TRBJ2-3, the full variable domain reads DVKVTQSSRYLVKRTGEKVFLECVQDMDHENMFWYRQDPGLGLRLIYFSYDVKMKEKGDIPEGYSVSREKKERFSLILESASTNQTSMYLCASSLTIGSSTDTQYFGPGTRLTVL.

The rearrangement uses TRBV6-6 and TRBJ2-7, with unresolved D. The V end lost 6 bases, the J end lost 0 bases, and 12 bases lay between the germline ends. The CDR3 consists of 14 residues. CDR1 and CDR2 (germline): MNHNY, SVGAGI (reference sequence). The DNA for the CDR3 is TGTGCCAGCAGCCGGGTGGAACTCTCCTACGAGCAGTACTTC. The encoded protein is CASSRVELSYEQYF.

This clone turned up a few times. The chain couples TRBV11-2 to TRBJ1-1, with D uncertain. The V gene's germline CDR1 is SGHAT and CDR2 FQNNGV. CDR3 size: 13 residues. V lost 1 base, J lost 6 bases, and 9 bases lay in between. The CDR3 is CASSLVHLAEAFF. The CDR3 region has the DNA TGTGCCAGCAGCTTAGTTCATCTCGCTGAAGCTTTCTTT.

The chain employs TRBV5-1 and TRBJ2-7, with D uncertain. Germline CDR1 reads SGHRS; CDR2 reads YFSETQ. The CDR3 runs to 13 residues. Trimming pared 1 base from V and 3 bases from J, leaving 8 bases between. The CDR3 sequence is CASSLSSHYEQYF. CDR3 DNA sequence: TGCGCCAGCAGCTTGTCCTCCCACTACGAGCAGTACTTC.

This chain uses TRBV7-2 with TRBJ2-1; TRBD2 matches 15 bases. The V and J ends lost 5 bases and 8 bases, in that order; junction bases with no gene match: 10. The CDR3 length is 17 residues. Germline V gene lookup returns CDR1 SGHTA and CDR2 FQGNSA. As DNA, the CDR3 is TGTGCCAGCAGCGTCGGGACTAGCGGGGGGCCGAGGGATGAGCAGTTCTTC. This gives the protein CASSVGTSGGPRDEQFF.

The chain links TRBV6-4 to TRBJ2-7, with 7 bases that match TRBD1. With V trimmed by 0 bases and J by 4 bases, 15 bases remained unmatched. This CDR3 has 18 residues. The germline V gene has CDR1 MRHNA and CDR2 SNTAGT. Written as DNA, the CDR3 is TGTGCCAGCAGTGACTCGAAACAGGGGATGGATTATGGGTACGAGCAGTACTTC. This gives the protein CASSDSKQGMDYGYEQYF.

V and J are TRBV6-6 and TRBJ2-1, with 9 bases that match TRBD1. CDR3 length: 16 amino acids. From germline, CDR1 is MNHNY and CDR2 SVGAGI (reference sequence). The trim removed 0 bases at V and 9 bases at J, leaving 9 bases unmatched. This chain's CDR3 is CASSYSPGQGRSEQFF. CDR3 in DNA: TGTGCCAGCAGTTACTCTCCGGGACAGGGACGCAGTGAGCAGTTCTTC.

The rearrangement joins TRBV7-9 to TRBJ2-5; D perhaps matches TRBD1 (6 bases). The CDR3 is made up of 11 amino acids. Trimming cost V 6 bases and J 7 bases, with 9 bases left between them. The germline CDR1 and CDR2 sequences are SEHNR and FQNEAQ (reference sequence). CDR3 sequence (DNA): TGTGCCAGCAGTTCCAGGGGGACCCAGTACTTC. Protein product: CASSSRGTQYF.

The chain uses TRBV7-2 and TRBJ2-3; 11 nucleotides agree with TRBD2. Germline values: CDR1 SGHTA, CDR2 FQGNSA. The V segment lost 2 bases and the J segment 6 bases; nucleotides outside the gene matches: 7. The CDR3 length is 16 residues. CDR3 sequence (DNA): TGTGCCAGCAGCTTACGGGGGAGGACTAGCGGGGATACGCAGTATTTT. This gives the protein CASSLRGRTSGDTQYF.

The chain couples TRBV5-1 to TRBJ1-5; perhaps TRBD1 as D (5 bases). V lost 6 bases to trimming and J lost 0 bases, with 19 bases between them. CDR3 length: 17 residues. Per germline, CDR1 SGHRS and CDR2 YFSETQ. The CDR3 nucleotides read TGCGCCAGCATCAGACGCCGACAGCCGGTTAGCAATCAGCCCCAGCATTTT. It is translated as CASIRRRQPVSNQPQHF. The variable domain in full, completed from reference TRBV5-1 and TRBJ1-5, reads KAGVTQTPRYLIKTRGQQVTLSCSPISGHRSVSWYQQTPGQGLQFLFEYFSETQRNKGNFPGRFSGRQFSNSRSEMNVSTLELGDSALYLCASIRRRQPVSNQPQHFGDGTRLSIL.

The chain combines TRBV4-3 with TRBJ2-3; possibly TRBD1 for D (6 bases). Germline V CDR1 and CDR2: LGHNA, YSLEER. The CDR3 is 15 residues long. Trimming stripped 4 bases from V and 2 bases from J, with 13 bases between. The DNA of the CDR3 is TGCGCCAGCAGCCCCTGGACAGTTTCCACAGATACGCAGTATTTT. The encoded protein is CASSPWTVSTDTQYF.

This clone came up once. The V call is TRBV4-1, the J call TRBJ2-5, with TRBD2 identical over 11 bases. Trimming at V came to 4 bases and at J to 4 bases, leaving 14 bases not matched to a gene. The CDR3 is 18 amino acids. Germline V gene lookup returns CDR1 MGHRA and CDR2 YSYEKL. The CDR3, as DNA: TGCGCCAGCAGCCCAGCCGAATCCCTAGCGGGGGGCGGAGAGACCCAGTACTTC. Amino acid sequence: CASSPAESLAGGGETQYF.

The chain has TRBV4-3 and TRBJ2-5, with 7 bases aligning to TRBD1. J lost 1 base, V lost 0 bases, and 8 bases had no gene match. Germline CDR1 reads LGHNA; CDR2 reads YSLEER. This CDR3 has 17 amino acids. The CDR3 DNA reads as TGCGCCAGCAGCCAAGATGGTACAGGGGAGAGCCAAGAGACCCAGTACTTC. Encoded protein: CASSQDGTGESQETQYF.

This clone was counted only a few times. The chain is built from TRBV25-1 and TRBJ1-6, with a tentative D call TRBD1 (5 bases). Germline-derived CDR1 and CDR2 are MGHDK and SYGVNS. This CDR3 is built from 12 residues. V lost 3 bases and J lost 9, with 6 bases in between. CDR3 loop: CASSDGGSPLHF. CDR3 DNA sequence: TGTGCCAGCAGTGATGGGGGTTCACCCCTCCACTTT.

The V and J genes are TRBV5-4 and TRBJ2-5, with TRBD1 identical over 10 bases. The CDR3 has 16 residues. CDR1 is SGHNT and CDR2 is YYREEE in the germline V gene (reference sequence). The V gene end was trimmed by 4 bases and the J gene end by 3 bases; junction bases not matched to a gene: 9. CDR3 loop: CASSTDRGPGEETQYF. The CDR3 bases are TGTGCCAGCAGCACCGACAGGGGGCCTGGGGAAGAGACCCAGTACTTC.

V gene TRBV4-3 combines with J gene TRBJ2-5; TRBD2 agrees at 11 bases. Germline assignment: CDR1 LGHNA and CDR2 YSLEER. The CDR3 is 13 amino acids. DNA of the CDR3: TGCGCAAGTAGTGGGACTAGCGGAGAGACCCAGTACTTC. Translated: CASSGTSGETQYF.

The V call is TRBV6-1, the J call TRBJ1-1; the D gene is possibly TRBD1 (6 bases). The CDR3 has 14 amino acids. CDR1 and CDR2 from the germline V gene are MNHNS and SASEGT. The V gene lost 3 bases and the J gene lost 3 bases, with 11 bases spanning the gap. The CDR3 loop reads CASSDSGGDTEAFF. The CDR3, as DNA: TGTGCCAGCAGTGACTCGGGGGGCGACACTGAAGCTTTCTTT.

The rearrangement joins TRBV4-3 to TRBJ1-2; the D is unclear. Looked up from germline, CDR1 is LGHNA and CDR2 is YSLEER. V lost 4 bases to trimming and J lost 3 bases, with 21 bases between them. The CDR3 loop spans 17 amino acids. CDR3 DNA sequence: TGCGCCAGCAGCCTATGGAAGGCCGCCCCAAAGTACTATGGCTACACCTTC. Translation gives CASSLWKAAPKYYGYTF.

This clone was found a few times. V usage is TRBV10-1 and J usage is TRBJ2-1, with a possible D match to TRBD1 (6 bases). The CDR3 contains 14 residues. Between the trimmed V and J ends, which lost 6 bases and 3 bases, there was a span of 12 bases. In germline, CDR1 is WNHNN, CDR2 SYGVQD (reference sequence). DNA for the CDR3: TGCGCCAGCAGACAGGGTTCCCTCTACAATGAGCAGTTCTTC. It yields the protein CASRQGSLYNEQFF.

The chain joins TRBV4-1 to TRBJ2-3, with TRBD2 matching 12 bases. Germline loops: CDR1 MGHRA, CDR2 YSYEKL. J lost 3 bases, V lost 0 bases, and 13 bases had no gene match. The length of the CDR3 is 20 residues. CDR3 bases: TGCGCCAGCAGCCAAGATAACCTAGCGGGGGGGCCCCATACGACAGATACGCAGTATTTT. It is translated as CASSQDNLAGGPHTTDTQYF.